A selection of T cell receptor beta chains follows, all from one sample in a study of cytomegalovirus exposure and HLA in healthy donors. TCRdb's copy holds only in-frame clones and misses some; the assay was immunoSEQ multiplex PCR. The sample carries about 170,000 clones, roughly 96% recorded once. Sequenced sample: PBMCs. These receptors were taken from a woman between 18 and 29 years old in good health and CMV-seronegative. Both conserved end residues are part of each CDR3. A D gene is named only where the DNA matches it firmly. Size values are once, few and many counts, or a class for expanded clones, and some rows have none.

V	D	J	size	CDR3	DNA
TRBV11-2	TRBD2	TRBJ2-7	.	CASSSIAGVYEQYF	TGTGCCAGCAGCTCAATAGCGGGGGTCTACGAGCAGTACTTC
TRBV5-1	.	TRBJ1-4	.	CASSLQSTNEKLFF	TGCGCCAGCAGCTTGCAGTCAACTAATGAAAAACTGTTTTTT
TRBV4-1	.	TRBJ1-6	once	CASSQTGTYNSPLHF	TGCGCCAGCAGCCAAACCGGGACATACAATTCACCCCTCCACTTT
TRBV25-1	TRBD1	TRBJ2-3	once	CASSPRAGTGVSTDTQYF	TGTGCCAGCAGTCCCAGGGCGGGGACAGGGGTTAGCACAGATACGCAGTATTTT
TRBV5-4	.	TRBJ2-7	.	CASSLDSDEQYF	TGTGCCAGCAGCTTGGATAGCGACGAGCAGTACTTC
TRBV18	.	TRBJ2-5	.	CASSPRGIQETQYF	TGTGCCAGCTCACCCCGCGGCATACAAGAGACCCAGTACTTC
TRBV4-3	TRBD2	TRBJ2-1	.	CASRYTSGGPYEQFF	TGCGCCAGCAGATATACTAGCGGGGGGCCATATGAGCAGTTCTTC
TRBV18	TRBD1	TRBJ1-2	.	CASSPIGNKDRAGYTF	TGTGCCAGCTCACCGATCGGCAATAAGGACAGGGCTGGCTACACCTTC
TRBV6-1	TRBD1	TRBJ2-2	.	CASSEWHPRTGVKGGELFF	TGTGCCAGCAGTGAATGGCATCCCCGGACAGGGGTAAAAGGCGGGGAGCTGTTTTTT
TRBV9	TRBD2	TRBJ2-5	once	CASSVGPAGGPRETQYF	TGTGCCAGCAGCGTAGGCCCAGCGGGGGGGCCTCGAGAGACCCAGTACTTC
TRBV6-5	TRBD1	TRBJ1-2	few	CASSDYRGNYGYTF	TGTGCCAGCAGTGACTACAGGGGTAACTATGGCTACACCTTC
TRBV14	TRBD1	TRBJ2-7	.	CASSQTGTYEQYF	TGTGCCAGCAGCCAGACAGGGACCTACGAGCAGTACTTC
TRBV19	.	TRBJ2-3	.	CASSGWQSTDTQYF	TGTGCCAGTAGCGGGTGGCAGTCCACAGATACGCAGTATTTT
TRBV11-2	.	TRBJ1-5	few	CASSSGAGRNQPQHF	TGTGCCAGCAGCTCTGGGGCAGGACGCAATCAGCCCCAGCATTTT
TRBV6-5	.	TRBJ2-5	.	CASSRVGLRTQYF	TGTGCCAGCAGTAGAGTGGGGCTGAGAACCCAGTACTTC
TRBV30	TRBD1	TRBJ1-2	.	CAWSGGGFSTF	TGTGCCTGGAGTGGAGGGGGCTTTTCCACCTTC
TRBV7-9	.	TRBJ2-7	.	CASSFQGSYEQYF	TGTGCCAGCAGCTTCCAGGGTTCCTACGAGCAGTACTTC
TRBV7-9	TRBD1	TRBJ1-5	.	CASSLEGQGYQPQHF	TGTGCCAGCAGCTTAGAGGGACAGGGCTATCAGCCCCAGCATTTT
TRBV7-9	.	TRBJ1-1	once	CASSPPGLEAFF	TGTGCCAGCAGCCCCCCAGGCCTTGAAGCTTTCTTT
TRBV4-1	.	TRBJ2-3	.	CASSSSMAGPTDTQYF	TGCGCCAGCAGCTCCTCAATGGCAGGGCCCACAGATACGCAGTATTTT
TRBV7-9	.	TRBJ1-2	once	CASTTAVGLGGYTF	TGTGCCAGCACCACCGCCGTGGGACTGGGAGGCTACACCTTC
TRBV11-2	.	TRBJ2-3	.	CASSLEVGPSTDTQYF	TGTGCCAGCAGCTTAGAGGTGGGCCCCAGCACAGATACGCAGTATTTT